This T cell receptor beta chain was recovered during a study of blood T cell repertoires in COVID-19. Study information: PBMCs, B-cell-depleted T cells, or T cells were the source of the cDNA or gDNA that made up the material.

The authors' processing: Scientists estimated how many nucleated cells there were by amplifying reference gene primers. Sequencing was performed with immunoSEQ multiplex PCR; in TCRdb, only in-frame clones are kept and a portion is missing. V and J calls and clone size come straight from that table; D and trimming were deduced from the DNA. The repertoire holds approximately 210,000 clones, with roughly 84% as singletons. Across about two dozen US areas, participants ranged in age from 18 to 89 years. Membership in each cohort depended on participant-reported clinical history. Germline V CDR1 and CDR2: KGHSH, LQKENI. This CDR3 region has 14 residues. Deletions cut 3 bases from V and 4 bases from J, with 10 bases between.

The sequencing sample was made of PBMCs or T cells enriched from blood (not recorded which). The gene calls are TRBV18 and TRBJ1-5; D remains unclear. This sequence was found in a man aged 30-40 years in a cohort exposed to, infected with or recovered from COVID-19 (not recorded which). The CDR3 reads CASSPGFSNQPQHF. CDR3 coding DNA: TGTGCCAGCTCACCTGGCTTCTCGAATCAGCCCCAGCATTTT.